This T cell receptor (beta chain) was identified during a study of blood T cell repertoires in COVID-19. Study as a whole: The United States, Italy and Spain were the sources of the acute and convalescent COVID-19 samples. PBMCs, B-cell-depleted T cells, or T cells were the source of the cDNA or gDNA that made up the material.

The sample holds a few counts of this clone. The data were produced by immunoSEQ multiplex PCR, yet TCRdb's version contains in-frame clones alone and is incomplete. This sample has 120,000 or so clones, with roughly 84% found just once. The trim removed 5 bases at V and 2 bases at J, leaving 6 bases unmatched. The CDR3 totals 14 residues. Germline values: CDR1 SGHTA, CDR2 FQGNSA. The clonotype comes from a woman aged 30 to 39 who had recovered from COVID-19. The chain recombines TRBV7-2 with TRBJ2-7; the match to TRBD2 covers 7 bases. The sequenced sample consisted of peripheral blood. CDR3 coding DNA: TGTGCCAGCAGCGTGGGACTACCCGCCTACGAGCAGTACTTC. Translating gives CASSVGLPAYEQYF.